These 11 T cell receptor beta chains originate from one sample sequenced in a study of T-cell reconstitution after alpha-beta-depleted transplantation in children. Library preparation (for TCRbeta) was performed with unique molecular identifiers. TCRdb re-derived calls from the PCR reads in MiXCR, one entry per CDR3 protein. The table includes a few hundred thousand distinct CDR3 sequences, about 14% detected once. The sequencing used PBMCs, collected from the stem cell graft. The receptors stem from a human donor who donated a stem cell graft to a child with Fanconi anemia.

This clonotype came up many times. The J gene is TRBJ2-1, the V gene TRBV5-1; TRBD2 might be the D (7 bases). Trimming shortened V by 4 bases and J by 10 bases, and 21 bases separated the two germline ends. CDR3 length equals 15 residues. Germline CDR1 reads SGHRS; CDR2 reads YFSETQ. CDR3: CASSRQDPLRGEQFF. The CDR3 DNA reads TGCGCCAGCAGCCGACAGGATCCCTTGCGGGGGGAGCAGTTCTTC.

This clonotype was seen repeatedly, ten times or more. The chain employs TRBV12-3 or TRBV12-4 and TRBJ2-7; weak D call: TRBD2 (5 bases). This CDR3 contains 14 residues. The ends were cut back, 7 bases at V and 5 bases at J, with 18 bases in the middle. CDR3 protein: CASTLRGASNEQYF. The CDR3 bases are TGTGCCAGCACCCTACGGGGAGCAAGCAACGAGCAGTACTTC.

This clonotype has at least ten counts. V gene TRBV18 combines with J gene TRBJ2-3, with D possibly being TRBD2 (6 bases). The CDR3 is 15 residues long. Germline V gene data show CDR1 as KGHSH and CDR2 as LQKENI. V was trimmed by 3 bases and J by 5 bases, leaving 15 bases between them. CDR3: CASSPPSDGGDTQYF. In DNA form, the CDR3 reads TGTGCCAGCTCACCGCCATCTGACGGGGGAGATACGCAGTATTTT.

This clonotype was counted many times. This chain links TRBV7-6 with TRBJ1-1; D is perhaps TRBD1 (5 bases). This CDR3 region has 14 residues. The V end was cut by 1 base, the J end by 4 bases, with 10 bases between. CDR1 is SGHVS and CDR2 is FNYEAQ in the germline V gene. The CDR3 nucleotides read TGTGCCAGCAGCTTAGGTGGCAGGGCCACTGAAGCTTTCTTT. Its protein is CASSLGGRATEAFF.

This clonotype was observed many times. CDR3: CASSWSLFGELFF. CDR3 DNA sequence: TGTGCCAGCAGCTGGTCTCTTTTCGGAGAGTTGTTTTTT. The chain combines TRBV6-6 with TRBJ1-4; D unclear. Germline V lookup: CDR1 MNHNY, CDR2 SVGAGI (reference sequence). This CDR3 comprises 13 residues. V lost 6 bases to trimming and J lost 15 bases, with 20 bases between them.

CDR3 protein: CASSLLAGYDGEKLFF. The DNA of the CDR3 is TGTGCCAGCAGTTTATTGGCGGGCTACGATGGGGAAAAACTGTTTTTT. V is TRBV28 and J is TRBJ1-4; D gene uncertain. V dropped 1 base and J dropped 8 bases, with 17 bases sitting between them. CDR1 and CDR2 (germline): MDHEN, SYDVKM. The CDR3 is 16 amino acids.

The chain employs TRBV15 and TRBJ1-5; D not certain. The V gene lost 1 base and the J gene lost 0 bases, with 10 bases spanning the gap. Germline CDR1 LNHNV, CDR2 YYDKDF (reference sequence). The CDR3 is 16 amino acids. The CDR3 coding sequence is TGTGCCACCAGCAGAGTTGAACGGTCTAGCAATCAGCCCCAGCATTTT. It yields the protein CATSRVERSSNQPQHF.

This clonotype was counted a few times. The chain uses TRBV11-2 and TRBJ2-5, with D hard to call. This CDR3 contains 14 residues. Germline values: CDR1 SGHAT, CDR2 FQNNGV. The V gene lost 0 bases and the J gene lost 5 bases, with 10 bases spanning the gap. Written as DNA, the CDR3 is TGTGCCAGCAGCTTAGATCCTTTAGTGGAGACCCAGTACTTC. Encoded protein: CASSLDPLVETQYF.

This clonotype was seen repeatedly, ten times or more. The gene calls are TRBV20-1 and TRBJ2-1, with 13 bases fitting TRBD2. J lost 6 bases, V lost 2 bases, and 4 bases had no gene match. This CDR3 has 15 amino acids. Germline V CDR1 and CDR2: DFQATT, SNEGSKA (reference sequence). Written as DNA, the CDR3 is TGCAGTGCTAGACGGACTAGCGGGGGCTTCAATGAGCAGTTCTTC. This codes for CSARRTSGGFNEQFF.

This clonotype occurred many times. This chain joins TRBV5-5 and TRBJ2-7; 7 bases agree with TRBD1. CDR3 length: 12 residues. The germline V gene encodes CDR1 SGHKS and CDR2 YYEKEE (reference sequence). V gave up 7 bases and J gave up 3 bases; unmatched junction bases: 4. The DNA for the CDR3 is TGTGCCAGCTCGACAGGGAGCTACGAGCAGTACTTC. Translating it yields CASSTGSYEQYF.

This clonotype has a handful of counts. This chain connects TRBV18 to TRBJ1-2; TRBD1 matches at 7 bases. The CDR3 length is 14 residues. V dropped 6 bases and J dropped 4; count of bases not matched to a gene: 8. Germline V gives CDR1 KGHSH, CDR2 LQKENI. CDR3 coding DNA: TGTGCCAGCTCGGGGGACAGCTTAACCTATGGCTACACCTTC. Its translation is CASSGDSLTYGYTF.